The rows below give T cell receptor beta chains drawn from one sample of a study of blood T cell repertoires in COVID-19. TCRdb's table, derived via immunoSEQ multiplex PCR, lists solely in-frame clones and lacks some. The data show roughly 34,000 clones, with less than 95% seen just once and approximately 19% held by the top ten. The sequenced sample was peripheral blood. All receptors come from a man of 80 years or more with acute or convalescent COVID-19. The CDR3 runs from the conserved cysteine through the conserved F or W. The order of the fields is D gene, V gene, J gene, clone size, CDR3 length, CDR3 DNA, CDR3 protein. The D gene is left open where the match is weak. Clone size is shown for a subset of rows, as once, few, many or a class of expanded clone.

TRBD1	TRBV10-3	TRBJ1-1	NA	12	TGTGCCATCAGTCGGACAGGCCGGGAAGCTTTCTTT	CAISRTGREAFF
TRBD2	TRBV4-2	TRBJ2-5	NA	17	TGTGCCAGCAGCCGACTTTCTGGCGGGGGGGGAGGAGAGACCCAGTACTTC	CASSRLSGGGGGETQYF
TRBD1	TRBV29-1	TRBJ2-2	NA	17	TGCAGCGTTGAAGGCGACAGGGAATGGTCGAACACCGGGGAGCTGTTTTTT	CSVEGDREWSNTGELFF
TRBD1	TRBV5-1	TRBJ1-2	NA	17	TGCGCCAGCAGCTACCTGACAGGGAGCCTCCTTAACTATGGCTACACCTTC	CASSYLTGSLLNYGYTF
NA	TRBV5-1	TRBJ1-3	NA	12	TGCGCCAGCAGCCCCGGGGTTGGCACCATATATTTT	CASSPGVGTIYF
TRBD1	TRBV27	TRBJ1-5	NA	15	TGTGCCAGCAGGCCCGGGACAGGGGGGAGTCAGCCCCAGCATTTT	CASRPGTGGSQPQHF
NA	TRBV27	TRBJ1-4	NA	12	TGTGCCAGCACCCCCGGGGATGAAAAACTGTTTTTT	CASTPGDEKLFF
NA	TRBV3-1/TRBV3-2	TRBJ2-7	once	15	TGTGCCAGCAGCCCCGGGACAAGGGCCTCCTACGAGCAGTACTTC	CASSPGTRASYEQYF
TRBD1	TRBV3-1/TRBV3-2	TRBJ1-2	few	15	TGTGCCAGCAGGGGGACAGGGGGCACTAACTATGGCTACACCTTC	CASRGTGGTNYGYTF
TRBD1	TRBV3-1/TRBV3-2	TRBJ1-4	NA	15	TGTGCCAGCAGCCAAGGGACAGGGGATAATGAAAAACTGTTTTTT	CASSQGTGDNEKLFF
NA	TRBV27	TRBJ1-5	NA	14	TGTGCCAGTAGGGGTCTCTCCCAATATCAGCCCCAGCATTTT	CASRGLSQYQPQHF
NA	TRBV5-5	TRBJ1-5	NA	17	TGTGCCAGCAGCTCCCGGGGGGGAGGACATAGCAATCAGCCCCAGCATTTT	CASSSRGGGHSNQPQHF
NA	TRBV30	TRBJ1-4	NA	13	TGTGCCTGGAGTCGGCAGGGAGGTGAAAAACTGTTTTTT	CAWSRQGGEKLFF
TRBD2	TRBV7-2	TRBJ2-3	NA	18	TGTGCCAGCAGCTCTCGACTAGCGGGGGGTGGGGTCACAGATACGCAGTATTTT	CASSSRLAGGGVTDTQYF
NA	TRBV4-2	TRBJ2-5	NA	16	TGTGCCAGCAGCCAAGTGGGACTGGGCTATCAAGAGACCCAGTACTTC	CASSQVGLGYQETQYF
NA	TRBV10-3	TRBJ2-5	NA	13	TGTGCCATCAGTGGACAAGGGGGAGAGACCCAGTACTTC	CAISGQGGETQYF
NA	TRBV7-7	TRBJ2-3	NA	15	TGTGCCAGCAGCCTAGGAGCCCCTAGCACAGATACGCAGTATTTT	CASSLGAPSTDTQYF
TRBD2	TRBV3-1/TRBV3-2	TRBJ2-3	NA	15	TGTGCCAGCAGCCTAGCGGGGGCCAACACAGATACGCAGTATTTT	CASSLAGANTDTQYF
TRBD1	TRBV6-5	TRBJ2-5	NA	13	TGTGCCAGCAGTATGGACAGGGGATCGACCCAGTACTTC	CASSMDRGSTQYF
TRBD2	TRBV28	TRBJ2-7	NA	17	TGTGCCAGCAGTAGGGGACTAGCGGGGGGTCGGGCCTACGAGCAGTACTTC	CASSRGLAGGRAYEQYF
TRBD1	TRBV28	TRBJ1-2	once	15	TGTGCCAGCAGGACGGGACAGGGGAAGAACTATGGCTACACCTTC	CASRTGQGKNYGYTF
TRBD1	TRBV6-2/TRBV6-3	TRBJ1-1	NA	14	TGTGCCAGCAGTTCCTTAGACAGGGACACTGAAGCTTTCTTT	CASSSLDRDTEAFF
NA	TRBV6-5	TRBJ1-1	NA	15	TGTGCCAGCAGTTTGGGCAGGCTACTGAACACTGAAGCTTTCTTT	CASSLGRLLNTEAFF
TRBD1	TRBV9	TRBJ2-7	NA	14	TGTGCCAGCAGCGCGACCGGGACAGGGGCCGAGCAGTACTTC	CASSATGTGAEQYF
NA	TRBV5-4	TRBJ1-2	NA	20	TGTGCCAGCAGTTTTTTAGTGGCGGTCCAAGTCGGAGGGGCAGGGACTGGCTACACCTTC	CASSFLVAVQVGGAGTGYTF
TRBD1	TRBV5-6	TRBJ1-6	NA	15	TGTGCCAGCAGCTCTCAGGGGGCGAAACATTCACCCCTCCACTTT	CASSSQGAKHSPLHF
TRBD2	TRBV10-1	TRBJ2-5	NA	15	TGCGCCAGCAGTGAGGCTAGCGGGGGTGGTGAGACCCAGTACTTC	CASSEASGGGETQYF
NA	TRBV21-1	TRBJ2-6	NA	20	TGTGCCAGCAGCAGAGCCCTATTAGGGAGTAGGGTAACTGGGGCCAACGTCCTGACTTTC	CASSRALLGSRVTGANVLTF
TRBD1	TRBV19	TRBJ2-1	NA	16	TGTGCCAGTAGTATGCCAGGGGGCAATTCCTACAATGAGCAGTTCTTC	CASSMPGGNSYNEQFF
NA	TRBV28	TRBJ1-6	NA	13	TGTGCCAGCGCTAGGATGAACAAGTCACCCCTCCACTTT	CASARMNKSPLHF
NA	TRBV5-1	TRBJ1-2	NA	15	TGCGCCAGCAGCTCCGGACAGCGGGATTTCTATGGCTACACCTTC	CASSSGQRDFYGYTF
TRBD1	TRBV12-3/TRBV12-4	TRBJ2-1	NA	13	TGTGCCGAATCTCGACAGGGTCGGAATGAGCAGTTCTTC	CAESRQGRNEQFF
TRBD1	TRBV6-5	TRBJ1-4	NA	15	TGTGCCAGCAGGTCCAAAGGGACAGGGATAGAAAAACTGTTTTTT	CASRSKGTGIEKLFF
NA	TRBV5-5	TRBJ1-3	NA	15	TGTGCCAGCAGCCCTACCGAACTCTCTGGAAACACCATATATTTT	CASSPTELSGNTIYF
TRBD1	TRBV19	TRBJ1-2	NA	15	TGTGCCAGTAGTTCCCGGGACAGGGGGACCTATGGCTACACCTTC	CASSSRDRGTYGYTF
TRBD1	TRBV6-1	TRBJ1-5	NA	16	TGTGCCAGCAGTGAAGATCGACAGGGGGAAGGCCAGCCCCAGCATTTT	CASSEDRQGEGQPQHF
TRBD1	TRBV6-5	TRBJ1-5	NA	15	TGTGCCAGCACTAATGGACAGGGCAGCAATCAGCCCCAGCATTTT	CASTNGQGSNQPQHF
TRBD1	TRBV4-1	TRBJ1-5	NA	15	TGCGCCAGCAGCACGCGGACAGGGAACAATCAGCCCCAGCATTTT	CASSTRTGNNQPQHF
TRBD1	TRBV5-1	TRBJ1-1	NA	15	TGCGCCAGCAGCGGGGGACAGGGGGCGAACACTGAAGCTTTCTTT	CASSGGQGANTEAFF
NA	TRBV5-6	TRBJ2-2	NA	15	TGTGCCAGCACGCAAGGTCCAGGGGTAACCGGGGAGCTGTTTTTT	CASTQGPGVTGELFF
TRBD1	TRBV5-4	TRBJ2-1	NA	17	TGTGCCAGCAGCCCCTGGGGCCTAGGGACAGGGCACAATGAGCAGTTCTTC	CASSPWGLGTGHNEQFF
TRBD2	TRBV7-2	TRBJ2-5	NA	17	TGTGCCAGCAGCTCCTGGACTAGCGGGGGGGCGTGGCAGACCCAGTACTTC	CASSSWTSGGAWQTQYF
TRBD1	TRBV27	TRBJ2-5	once	14	TGTGCCAGCGGTCCCGGGACAGCCGGAGGGACCCAGTACTTC	CASGPGTAGGTQYF
TRBD1	TRBV24-1	TRBJ2-3	NA	16	TGTGCCACCAGTGATCTCGACAGGGGAGGCACAGATACGCAGTATTTT	CATSDLDRGGTDTQYF
TRBD1	TRBV11-3	TRBJ1-1	few	17	TGTGCCAGCAGCTTAGGTCCCCGACAGGGGGCAGACACTGAAGCTTTCTTT	CASSLGPRQGADTEAFF
NA	TRBV11-3	TRBJ2-2	NA	16	TGTGCCAGCAGCTTAGATCCCGGCGGACATCCCGGGGAGCTGTTTTTT	CASSLDPGGHPGELFF
TRBD1	TRBV29-1	TRBJ1-1	NA	12	TGCAGCGTCTGGATACAGGGGGCTGAAGCTTTCTTT	CSVWIQGAEAFF
NA	TRBV3-1/TRBV3-2	TRBJ2-6	NA	18	TGTGCCAGCAGCCAAGATCCCGCCCTAATCTCTGGGGCCAACGTCCTGACTTTC	CASSQDPALISGANVLTF
NA	TRBV7-2	TRBJ1-6	NA	15	TGTGCCAGCAGCTTAGGGCGTGGGGGGAATTCACCCCTCCACTTT	CASSLGRGGNSPLHF